This paragraph covers one TCR beta chain sequence. Its antigen is still unknown. The sample is drawn from a study of cytomegalovirus exposure and HLA in healthy donors. A multiplex PCR was run with 60 Vbeta primers and 13 Jbeta primers. Method: immunoSEQ multiplex PCR; TCRdb's copy keeps in-frame clones and lacks some. The sample has 150,000 to 200,000 clones, roughly 80% seen once. General study points: The productive fraction for most TCR beta V segments was about 87% or about 30% in an earlier analysis.

The clonotype comes from a man aged 50 or older in good health and CMV-seropositive. The sequenced material came from PBMCs.

DNA of the CDR3: TGTGCCTGGAGCGACGGGGCGGGGGGGCTGGAGACCCAGTACTTC. This translates into CAWSDGAGGLETQYF. The chain recombines TRBV30 with TRBJ2-5; 9 bases agree with TRBD2. V lost 3 bases to trimming and J lost 5 bases; unmatched junction nucleotides: 10. Germline V gene sequence: CDR1 GTSNPN, CDR2 SVGIG (reference sequence). The CDR3 consists of 15 residues.